Shown below are 7 T cell receptor beta chains from a single sample sequenced in a study of T cells in Graves' hyperthyroidism and ophthalmopathy. Amplification of TCR beta CDR3 regions used RNA as the template. The HTBI primer set drove a first-round RT-PCR of the TCR CDR3. TCRdb recomputed calls from the multiplex PCR reads with MiXCR, one row per CDR3 protein. The repertoire consists of approximately 590,000 distinct CDR3 sequences, with around 46% occurring once and the leading ten covering about 8.2%. Sequencing was done on a sample of peripheral blood or thyroid tissue (not recorded which). Source of these receptors: a woman in her late teens or twenties with Graves' hyperthyroidism.

The V and J genes are TRBV19 and TRBJ1-1; 10 positions match TRBD1. Germline V gene data show CDR1 as LNHDA and CDR2 as SQIVND (reference sequence). The V and J ends lost 11 bases and 3 bases, in that order; junction bases with no gene match: 9. This CDR3 has 14 amino acids. CDR3: CAWSPGQGDTEAFF. Written as DNA, the CDR3 is TGTGCCTGGAGTCCTGGACAGGGGGACACTGAAGCTTTCTTT.

About this clonotype: Germline and junction disagree at one end, which may indicate a read error. The chain carries TRBV7-7 and TRBJ2-5; TRBD2 aligns across 15 bases. Per the germline V gene, CDR1 is SSHAT and CDR2 is FNYEAQ (reference sequence). The CDR3 is 16 amino acids. The CDR3 protein is CASSPRTSGRAGTQYF. The CDR3 region has the DNA TGTGCTAGCAGCCCAAGGACTAGCGGGAGGGCCGGGACCCAGTACTTC.

J is TRBJ1-2 and V is TRBV2; no reliable D call. V lost 2 bases to trimming and J lost 8 bases, with 15 bases between them. This CDR3 has 14 amino acids. CDR1 SNHLY and CDR2 FYNNEI come from the germline V gene. In nucleotides, the CDR3 is TGTGCCAGCAGTGAACCTTTAAGGTTTGAAGGCTACACCTTC. Encoded protein: CASSEPLRFEGYTF.

This clonotype was seen more than once but under ten times. The chain combines TRBV7-9 with TRBJ1-2, with 9 nucleotides matching TRBD1. CDR1 and CDR2 from the germline V gene are SEHNR and FQNEAQ (reference sequence). This CDR3 is 14 amino acids long. V was pared by 4 bases and J by 8 bases, with 8 bases of the junction left unmatched. CDR3: CASSYSGTGLGYTF. CDR3 bases: TGTGCCAGCAGCTACTCCGGGACAGGGCTCGGCTACACCTTC. Combining the CDR3 with reference TRBV7-9 and TRBJ1-2 gives the whole variable domain DTGVSQNPRHKITKRGQNVTFRCDPISEHNRLYWYRQTLGQGPEFLTYFQNEAQLEKSRLLSDRFSAERPKGSFSTLEIQRTEQGDSAMYLCASSYSGTGLGYTFGSGTRLTVV.

The table lists this clonotype with many counts. This sequence joins TRBV29-1 and TRBJ2-7; D gene unclear. The V gene's germline CDR1 is SQVTM and CDR2 ANQGSEA. The CDR3 loop spans 14 amino acids. The V end was cut by 0 bases, the J end by 1 base, with 10 bases between. The CDR3 nucleotides are TGCAGCGTTGAAGAGGGCGGTCGGTCCTACGAGCAGTACTTC. It codes for CSVEEGGRSYEQYF.

The chain couples TRBV10-2 to TRBJ1-2; 7 bases match TRBD1. V shed 3 bases, J shed 8 bases, and the junction held 12 bases outside the gene matches. This CDR3 comprises 15 residues. Germline V gene sequence: CDR1 WSHSY, CDR2 SAAADI. The CDR3 bases are TGCGCCAGCAGTGACGGCAGCTTAGAAGGGGGCGGCTACACCTTC. Amino acid sequence: CASSDGSLEGGGYTF.

This clonotype was observed a handful of times. The rearrangement uses TRBV7-8 and TRBJ2-5; TRBD2 matches at 8 bases. From germline, CDR1 is SGHVS and CDR2 FQNEAQ. This CDR3 comprises 14 residues. The DNA of the CDR3 is TGTGCTGCGGGGGGCCGGGTGATGAGGGAGACCCAGTACTTC. Translating gives CAAGGRVMRETQYF.